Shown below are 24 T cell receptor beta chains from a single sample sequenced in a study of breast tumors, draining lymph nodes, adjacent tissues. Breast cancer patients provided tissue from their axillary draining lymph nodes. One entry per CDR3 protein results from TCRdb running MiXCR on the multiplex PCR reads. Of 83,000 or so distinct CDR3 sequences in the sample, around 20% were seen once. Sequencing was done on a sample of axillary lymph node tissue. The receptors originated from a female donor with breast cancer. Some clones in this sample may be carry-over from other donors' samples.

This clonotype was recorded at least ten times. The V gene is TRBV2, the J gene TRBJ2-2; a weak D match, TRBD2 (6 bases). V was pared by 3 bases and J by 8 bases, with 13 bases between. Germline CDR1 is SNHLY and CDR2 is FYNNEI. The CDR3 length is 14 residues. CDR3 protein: CASSDGIGRGELFF. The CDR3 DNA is TGTGCCAGCAGTGACGGGATTGGGAGGGGGGAGCTGTTTTTT. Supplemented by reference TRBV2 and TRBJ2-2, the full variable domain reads EPEVTQTPSHQVTQMGQEVILRCVPISNHLYFYWYRQILGQKVEFLVSFYNNEISEKSEIFDDQFSVERPDGSNFTLKIRSTKLEDSAMYFCASSDGIGRGELFFGEGSRLTVL.

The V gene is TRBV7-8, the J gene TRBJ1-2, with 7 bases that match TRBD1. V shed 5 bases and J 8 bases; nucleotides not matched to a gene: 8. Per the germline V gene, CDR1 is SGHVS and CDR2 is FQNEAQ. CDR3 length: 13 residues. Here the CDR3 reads CASSLSGGEGYTF. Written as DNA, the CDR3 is TGTGCCAGCAGCCTTTCAGGGGGTGAGGGCTACACCTTC. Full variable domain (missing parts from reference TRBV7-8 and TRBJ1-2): GAGVSQSPRYKVAKRGQDVALRCDPISGHVSLFWYQQALGQGPEFLTYFQNEAQLDKSGLPSDRFFAERPEGSVSTLKIQRTQQEDSAVYLCASSLSGGEGYTFGSGTRLTVV.

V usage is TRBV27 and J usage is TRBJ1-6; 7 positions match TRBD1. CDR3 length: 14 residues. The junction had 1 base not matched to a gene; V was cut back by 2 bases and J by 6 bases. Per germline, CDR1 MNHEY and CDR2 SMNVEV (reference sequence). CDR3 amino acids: CASSLAGGNSPLHF. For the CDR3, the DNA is TGTGCCAGCAGTTTAGCAGGGGGTAATTCACCCCTCCACTTT.

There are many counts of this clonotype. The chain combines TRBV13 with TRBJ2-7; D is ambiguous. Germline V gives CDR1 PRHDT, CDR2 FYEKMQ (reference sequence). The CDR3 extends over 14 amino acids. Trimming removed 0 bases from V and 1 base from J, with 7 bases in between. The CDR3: CASSLGDVSYEQYF. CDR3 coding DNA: TGTGCCAGCAGCTTAGGGGACGTATCCTACGAGCAGTACTTC.

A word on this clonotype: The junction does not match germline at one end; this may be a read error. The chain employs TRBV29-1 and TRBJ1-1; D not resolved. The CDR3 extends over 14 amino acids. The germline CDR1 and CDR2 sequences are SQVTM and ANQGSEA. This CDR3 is CSVYGISLNTEALF. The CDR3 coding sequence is TGCAGCGTTTACGGTATTAGTTTGAACACTGAAGCTCTCTTT.

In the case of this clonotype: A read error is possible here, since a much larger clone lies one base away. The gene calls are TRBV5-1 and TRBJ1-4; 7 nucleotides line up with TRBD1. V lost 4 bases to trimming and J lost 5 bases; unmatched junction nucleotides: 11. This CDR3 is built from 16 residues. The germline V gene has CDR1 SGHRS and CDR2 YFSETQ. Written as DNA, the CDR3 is TGCGCCAGCAGCGTGGCGGTAGGGGGCAGGAATGAAAAACTGTTTTTT. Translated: CASSVAVGGRNEKLFF.

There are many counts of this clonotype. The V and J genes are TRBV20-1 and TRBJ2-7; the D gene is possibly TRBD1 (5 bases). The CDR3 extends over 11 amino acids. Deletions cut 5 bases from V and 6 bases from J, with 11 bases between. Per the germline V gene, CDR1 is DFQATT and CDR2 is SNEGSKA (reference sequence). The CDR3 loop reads CSAYRLGEQYF. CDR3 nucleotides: TGCAGTGCTTACAGGCTGGGCGAGCAGTACTTC.

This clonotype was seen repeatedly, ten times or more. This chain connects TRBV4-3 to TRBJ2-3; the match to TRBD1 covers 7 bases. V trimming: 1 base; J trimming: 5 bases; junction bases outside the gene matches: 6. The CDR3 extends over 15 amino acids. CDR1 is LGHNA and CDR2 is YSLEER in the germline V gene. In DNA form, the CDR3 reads TGCGCCAGCAGCCAAGTAGACAGGGTGGTAGATACGCAGTATTTT. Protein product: CASSQVDRVVDTQYF.

The CDR3 sequence is CSAEGLAGSLEQYF. The CDR3 DNA reads TGCAGTGCAGAGGGACTAGCGGGGTCCCTCGAGCAGTACTTC. The chain employs TRBV20-1 and TRBJ2-7; 13 bases align to TRBD2. Germline lookup yields CDR1 DFQATT and CDR2 SNEGSKA (reference sequence). The CDR3 has 14 residues. The J segment lost 6 bases and the V segment lost 6 bases, leaving 8 bases of the junction unmatched.

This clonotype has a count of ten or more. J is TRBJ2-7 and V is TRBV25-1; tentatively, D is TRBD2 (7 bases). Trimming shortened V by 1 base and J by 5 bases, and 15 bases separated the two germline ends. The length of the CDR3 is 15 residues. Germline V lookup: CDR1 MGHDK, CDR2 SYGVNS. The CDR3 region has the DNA TGTGCCAGCAGTGAATTGCTGGGCGGGGGCCACGAGCAGTACTTC. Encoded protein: CASSELLGGGHEQYF.

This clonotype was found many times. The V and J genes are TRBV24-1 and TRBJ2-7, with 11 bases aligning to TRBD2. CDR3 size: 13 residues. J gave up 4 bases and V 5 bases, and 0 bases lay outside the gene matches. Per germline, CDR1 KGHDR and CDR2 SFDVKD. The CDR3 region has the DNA TGTGCCACCAGTGCTAGCGGGAGGTACGAGCAGTACTTC. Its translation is CATSASGRYEQYF.

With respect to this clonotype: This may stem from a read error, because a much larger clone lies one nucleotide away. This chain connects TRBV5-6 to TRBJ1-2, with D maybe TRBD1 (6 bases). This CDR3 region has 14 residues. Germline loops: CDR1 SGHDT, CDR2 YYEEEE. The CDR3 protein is CASSLLTGVYGYIF. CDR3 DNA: TGTGCCAGCAGCCTATTGACAGGAGTCTATGGCTACATCTTC.

The CDR3 nucleotides read TGTGCCAGCAGTTCCTCCCACGGGACAGGGAAAGAGACCCAGTACTTC. Its translation is CASSSSHGTGKETQYF. The chain links TRBV28 to TRBJ2-5; 9 nucleotides match TRBD1. The J segment lost 3 bases and the V segment lost 4 bases, leaving 9 bases of the junction unmatched. Germline values: CDR1 MDHEN, CDR2 SYDVKM. The CDR3 loop spans 16 amino acids.

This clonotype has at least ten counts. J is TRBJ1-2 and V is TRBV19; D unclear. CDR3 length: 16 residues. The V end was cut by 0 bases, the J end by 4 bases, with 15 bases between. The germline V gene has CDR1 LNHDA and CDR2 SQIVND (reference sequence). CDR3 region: CASSIEVRVSTYGYTF. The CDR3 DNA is TGTGCCAGTAGTATAGAGGTGCGGGTGTCGACCTATGGCTACACCTTC. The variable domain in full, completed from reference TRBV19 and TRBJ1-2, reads DGGITQSPKYLFRKEGQNVTLSCEQNLNHDAMYWYRQDPGQGLRLIYYSQIVNDFQKGDIAEGYSVSREKKESFPLTVTSAQKNPTAFYLCASSIEVRVSTYGYTFGSGTRLTVV.

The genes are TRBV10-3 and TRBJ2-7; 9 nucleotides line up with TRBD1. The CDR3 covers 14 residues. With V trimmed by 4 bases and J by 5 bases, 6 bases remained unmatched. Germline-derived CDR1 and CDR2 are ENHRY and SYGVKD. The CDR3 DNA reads TGTGCCATCAGTGGCGGGGACAGGGCGAACGAGCAGTACTTC. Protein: CAISGGDRANEQYF.

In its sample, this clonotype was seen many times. The CDR3 DNA is TGCGCCAGCAGCCAAACTACCTCCTACGAGCAGTACTTC. Its protein product is CASSQTTSYEQYF. J is TRBJ2-7 and V is TRBV4-1; D call uncertain. Germline CDR1 MGHRA, CDR2 YSYEKL. The CDR3 totals 13 residues. The V end lost 2 bases, the J end lost 0 bases, and 5 bases lay between the germline ends.

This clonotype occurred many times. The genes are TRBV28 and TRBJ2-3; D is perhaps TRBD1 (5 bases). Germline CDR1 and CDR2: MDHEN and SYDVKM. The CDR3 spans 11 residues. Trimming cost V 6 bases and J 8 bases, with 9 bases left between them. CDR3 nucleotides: TGTGCCAGCAGCCGACAGAGTACGCAGTATTTT. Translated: CASSRQSTQYF.

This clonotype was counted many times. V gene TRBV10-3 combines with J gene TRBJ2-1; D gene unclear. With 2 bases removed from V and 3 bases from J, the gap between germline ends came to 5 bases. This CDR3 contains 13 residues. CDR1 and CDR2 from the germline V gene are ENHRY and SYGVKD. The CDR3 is CAISEGYYNEQFF. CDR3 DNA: TGTGCCATCAGTGAGGGGTACTACAATGAGCAGTTCTTC.

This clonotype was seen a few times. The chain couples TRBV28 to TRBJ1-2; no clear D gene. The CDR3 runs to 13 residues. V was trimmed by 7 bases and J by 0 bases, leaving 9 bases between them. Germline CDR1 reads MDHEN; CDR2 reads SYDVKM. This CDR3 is CASTGGPNYGYTF. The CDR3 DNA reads TGTGCCAGCACTGGCGGACCTAACTATGGCTACACCTTC.

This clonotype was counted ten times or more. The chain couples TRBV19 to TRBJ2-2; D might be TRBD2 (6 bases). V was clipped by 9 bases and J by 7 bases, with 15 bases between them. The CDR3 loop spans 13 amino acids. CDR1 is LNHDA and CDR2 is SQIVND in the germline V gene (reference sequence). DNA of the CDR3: TGTGCCAGCCAAGGGGCGGGGAGCGGGGAGCTGTTTTTT. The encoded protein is CASQGAGSGELFF. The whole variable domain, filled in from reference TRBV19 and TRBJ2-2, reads DGGITQSPKYLFRKEGQNVTLSCEQNLNHDAMYWYRQDPGQGLRLIYYSQIVNDFQKGDIAEGYSVSREKKESFPLTVTSAQKNPTAFYLCASQGAGSGELFFGEGSRLTVL.

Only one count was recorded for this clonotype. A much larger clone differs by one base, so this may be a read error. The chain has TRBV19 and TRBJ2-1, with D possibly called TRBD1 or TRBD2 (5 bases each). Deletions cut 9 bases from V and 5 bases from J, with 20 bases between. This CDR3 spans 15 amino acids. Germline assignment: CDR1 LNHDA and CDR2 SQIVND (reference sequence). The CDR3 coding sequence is TGTGCCAGAGGAAGGGACCCTCATTATGACAATGAGCAGTTCTTC. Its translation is CARGRDPHYDNEQFF.

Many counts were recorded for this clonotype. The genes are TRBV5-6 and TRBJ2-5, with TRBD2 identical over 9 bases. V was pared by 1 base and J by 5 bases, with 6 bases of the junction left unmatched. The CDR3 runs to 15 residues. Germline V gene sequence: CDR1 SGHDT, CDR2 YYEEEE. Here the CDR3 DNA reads TGTGCCAGCAGCTTGTTCCGGCGGGAGGGCGAGACCCAGTACTTC. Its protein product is CASSLFRREGETQYF.

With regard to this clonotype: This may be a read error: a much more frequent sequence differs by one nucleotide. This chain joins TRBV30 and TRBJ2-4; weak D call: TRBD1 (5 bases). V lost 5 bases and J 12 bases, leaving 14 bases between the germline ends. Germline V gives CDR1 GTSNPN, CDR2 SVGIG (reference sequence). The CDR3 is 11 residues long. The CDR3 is CAWALGPSQYF. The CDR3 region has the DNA TGTGCCTGGGCATTGGGGCCCTCTCAGTACTTC. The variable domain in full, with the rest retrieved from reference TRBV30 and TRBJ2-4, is SQTIHQWPATLVQPVGSPLSLECTVEGTSNPNLYWYRQAAGRGLQLLFYSVGIGQISSEVPQNLSASRPQDRQFILSSKKLLLSDSGFYLCAWALGPSQYFGAGTRLSVL.

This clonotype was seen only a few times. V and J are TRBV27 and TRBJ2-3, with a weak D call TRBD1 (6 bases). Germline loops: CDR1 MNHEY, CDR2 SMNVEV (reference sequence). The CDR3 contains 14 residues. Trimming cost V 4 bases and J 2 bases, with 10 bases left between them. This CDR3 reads CASSYRDNTDTQYF. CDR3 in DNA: TGTGCCAGCAGTTATCGGGACAACACAGATACGCAGTATTTT.